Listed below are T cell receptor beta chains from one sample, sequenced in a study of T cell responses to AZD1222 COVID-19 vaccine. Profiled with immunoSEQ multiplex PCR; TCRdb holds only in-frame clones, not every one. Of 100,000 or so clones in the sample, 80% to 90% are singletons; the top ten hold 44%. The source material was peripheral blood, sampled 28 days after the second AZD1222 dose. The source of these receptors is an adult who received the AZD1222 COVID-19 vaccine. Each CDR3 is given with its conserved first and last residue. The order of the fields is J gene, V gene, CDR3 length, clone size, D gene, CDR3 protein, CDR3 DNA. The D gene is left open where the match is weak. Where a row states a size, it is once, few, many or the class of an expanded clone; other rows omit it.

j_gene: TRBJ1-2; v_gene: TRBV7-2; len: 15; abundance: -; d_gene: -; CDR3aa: CASSLAPTINYGYTF; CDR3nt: TGTGCCAGCAGCTTAGCCCCGACGATCAACTATGGCTACACCTTC
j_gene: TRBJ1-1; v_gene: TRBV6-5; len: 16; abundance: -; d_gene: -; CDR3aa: CASSYTTGRWNTEAFF; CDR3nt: TGTGCCAGCAGTTACACCACCGGACGGTGGAACACTGAAGCTTTCTTT
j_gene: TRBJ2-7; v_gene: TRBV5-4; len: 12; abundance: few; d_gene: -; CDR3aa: CASSSQGGEQYF; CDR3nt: TGTGCCAGCAGCTCTCAGGGAGGCGAGCAGTACTTC
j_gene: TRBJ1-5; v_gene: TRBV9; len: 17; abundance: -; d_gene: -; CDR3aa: CASSVGTGLYSNQPQHF; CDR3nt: TGTGCCAGCAGCGTAGGTACAGGGCTTTACAGCAATCAGCCCCAGCATTTT
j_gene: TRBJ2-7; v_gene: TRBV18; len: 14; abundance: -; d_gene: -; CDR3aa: CASSPQGGAYEQYF; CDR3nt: TGTGCCAGCTCACCACAGGGGGGGGCCTACGAGCAGTACTTC
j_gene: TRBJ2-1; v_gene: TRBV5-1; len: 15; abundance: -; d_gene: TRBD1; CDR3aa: CASKDGTGSYNEQFF; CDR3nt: TGCGCCAGCAAAGACGGGACAGGATCTTACAATGAGCAGTTCTTC
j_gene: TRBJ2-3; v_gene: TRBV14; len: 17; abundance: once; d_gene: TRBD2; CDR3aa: CASSRTSVRVITDTQYF; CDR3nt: TGTGCCAGCAGCCGCACTAGCGTAAGAGTAATCACAGATACGCAGTATTTT
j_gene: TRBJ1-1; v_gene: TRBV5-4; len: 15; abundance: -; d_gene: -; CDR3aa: CASSFEGLMNTEAFF; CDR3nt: TGTGCCAGCAGCTTTGAAGGACTAATGAACACTGAAGCTTTCTTT
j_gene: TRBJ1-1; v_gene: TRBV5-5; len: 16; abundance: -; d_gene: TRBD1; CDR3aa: CASSPGQGRLDTEAFF; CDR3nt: TGTGCCAGCAGCCCTGGACAGGGAAGGTTGGACACTGAAGCTTTCTTT
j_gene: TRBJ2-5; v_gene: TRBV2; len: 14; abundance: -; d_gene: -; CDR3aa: CASSTTWQQETQYF; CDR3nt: TGTGCCAGCAGTACCACTTGGCAGCAAGAGACCCAGTACTTC
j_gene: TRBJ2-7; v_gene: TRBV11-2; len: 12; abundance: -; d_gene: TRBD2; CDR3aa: CASSLGLAEEYF; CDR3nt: TGTGCCAGCAGCTTAGGACTAGCTGAGGAGTACTTC
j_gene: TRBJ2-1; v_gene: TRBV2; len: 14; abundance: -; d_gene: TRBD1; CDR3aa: CASSGDRADNEQFF; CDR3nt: TGTGCCAGCAGTGGGGACAGGGCGGACAATGAGCAGTTCTTC
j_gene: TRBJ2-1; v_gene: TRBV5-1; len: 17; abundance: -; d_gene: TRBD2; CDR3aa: CASSLPSGAPSYNEQFF; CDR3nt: TGCGCCAGCAGCTTACCTAGCGGGGCCCCCTCCTACAATGAGCAGTTCTTC
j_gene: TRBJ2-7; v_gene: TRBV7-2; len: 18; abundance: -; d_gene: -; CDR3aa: CASSLYTSYGLGSYEQYF; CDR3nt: TGTGCCAGCAGCTTATATACTAGCTATGGTTTGGGCTCCTACGAGCAGTACTTC
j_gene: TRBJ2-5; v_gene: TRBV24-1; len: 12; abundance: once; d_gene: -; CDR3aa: CATSDPSTTQYF; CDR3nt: TGTGCCACCAGTGATCCCTCGACGACCCAGTACTTC
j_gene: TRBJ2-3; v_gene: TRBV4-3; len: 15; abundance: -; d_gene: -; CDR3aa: CASSQSYGGTDTQYF; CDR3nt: TGCGCCAGCAGCCAATCCTACGGAGGGACAGATACGCAGTATTTT
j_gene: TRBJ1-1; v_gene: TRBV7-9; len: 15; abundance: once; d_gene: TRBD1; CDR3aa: CASSFRQGENTEAFF; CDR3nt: TGTGCCAGCAGCTTCAGACAGGGGGAGAACACTGAAGCTTTCTTT
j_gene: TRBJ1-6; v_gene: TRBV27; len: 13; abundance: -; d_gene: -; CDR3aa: CASSISYNSPLHF; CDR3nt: TGTGCCAGCAGTATCTCCTATAATTCACCCCTCCACTTT
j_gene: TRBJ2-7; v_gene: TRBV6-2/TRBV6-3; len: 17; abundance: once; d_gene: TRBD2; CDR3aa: CASSNFHLGLVFSEQYF; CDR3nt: TGTGCCAGCAGCAACTTCCATTTGGGACTAGTTTTCTCCGAGCAGTACTTC
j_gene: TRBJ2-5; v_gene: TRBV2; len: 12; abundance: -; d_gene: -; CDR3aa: CASRRTQETQYF; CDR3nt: TGTGCCAGCCGTCGAACCCAAGAGACCCAGTACTTC
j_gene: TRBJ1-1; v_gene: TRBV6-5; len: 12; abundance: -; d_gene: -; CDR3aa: CASRNRNTEAFF; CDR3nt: TGTGCCAGCAGAAACAGGAACACTGAAGCTTTCTTT
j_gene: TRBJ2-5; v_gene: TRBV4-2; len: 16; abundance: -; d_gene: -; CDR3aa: CASSSEGGRAWKTQYF; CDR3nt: TGTGCCAGCAGCTCAGAGGGGGGGAGGGCCTGGAAGACCCAGTACTTC
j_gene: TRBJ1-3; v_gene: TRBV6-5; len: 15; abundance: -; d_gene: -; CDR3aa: CASSTDRSSGNTIYF; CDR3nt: TGTGCCAGCAGTACTGACAGGTCCTCTGGAAACACCATATATTTT
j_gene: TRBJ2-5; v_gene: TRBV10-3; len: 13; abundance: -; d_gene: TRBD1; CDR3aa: CAITRDSQETQYF; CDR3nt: TGTGCCATCACCCGGGACAGTCAAGAGACCCAGTACTTC
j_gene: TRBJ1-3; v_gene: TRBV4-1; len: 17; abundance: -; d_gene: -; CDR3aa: CASSQVGQRNSGNTIYF; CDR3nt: TGCGCCAGCAGCCAAGTTGGACAGCGAAACTCTGGAAACACCATATATTTT
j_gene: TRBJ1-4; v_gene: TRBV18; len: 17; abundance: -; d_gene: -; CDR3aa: CASSPSGTITPNEKLFF; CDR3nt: TGTGCCAGCTCACCCTCCGGGACGATAACCCCCAATGAAAAACTGTTTTTT
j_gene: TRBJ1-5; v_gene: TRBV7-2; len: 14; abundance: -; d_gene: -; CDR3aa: CASSLLGGNQPQHF; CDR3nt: TGTGCCAGCAGCTTATTGGGGGGCAATCAGCCCCAGCATTTT
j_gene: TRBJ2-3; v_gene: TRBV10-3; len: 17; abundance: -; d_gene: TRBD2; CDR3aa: CAISTGLAASNTDTQYF; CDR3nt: TGTGCCATCAGTACGGGACTAGCGGCCTCAAACACAGATACGCAGTATTTT
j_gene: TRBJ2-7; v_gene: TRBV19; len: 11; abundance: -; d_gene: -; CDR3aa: CASSLLGEQYF; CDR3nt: TGTGCCAGTAGCCTCTTGGGCGAGCAGTACTTC
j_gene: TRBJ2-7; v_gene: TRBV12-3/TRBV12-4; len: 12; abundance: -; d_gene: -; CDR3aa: CASSPRAHEQYF; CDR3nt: TGTGCCAGCAGTCCTAGAGCGCACGAGCAGTACTTC
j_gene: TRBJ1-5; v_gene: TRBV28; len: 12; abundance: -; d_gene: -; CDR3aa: CASKRKNQPQHF; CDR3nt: TGTGCCAGCAAGAGGAAAAATCAGCCCCAGCATTTT